This entry lists 32 T cell receptor beta chains sequenced from one sample in a study of radiotherapy plus CTLA-4 blockade in lung cancer. Sequenced by immunoSEQ multiplex PCR; TCRdb stores in-frame clones only, minus some. The sample consists of fewer than 65,000 clones, about 83% of them appearing once. This specimen was peripheral blood, taken from a patient treated with radiotherapy plus ipilimumab. The receptor source for this set is a human donor with non-small cell lung cancer whose response to radiotherapy plus ipilimumab could not be evaluated.

This clone was counted once. The chain employs TRBV19 and TRBJ2-2, with 10 bases aligning to TRBD1. CDR3 length equals 14 residues. Germline assignment: CDR1 LNHDA and CDR2 SQIVND (reference sequence). Unmatched junction bases numbered 9, after V lost 8 bases and J lost 9 bases. The CDR3 region has the DNA TGTGCCAGTCGGGACAGGGGTTCTCCCCGGGAGCTGTTTTTT. The encoded protein is CASRDRGSPRELFF.

The rearrangement links TRBV28 to TRBJ2-7; maybe TRBD2 (6 bases). V was cut by 4 bases and J by 0 bases, with 13 bases left in between. The CDR3 runs to 15 residues. Germline V CDR1 and CDR2: MDHEN, SYDVKM. DNA of the CDR3: TGTGCCAGCAGTTCGGGGGACTCCAACTCCTACGAGCAGTACTTC. Translated: CASSSGDSNSYEQYF.

The chain has TRBV7-2 and TRBJ2-6; D unclear. V was shortened by 8 bases and J by 4 bases, with 9 bases between the two germline ends. Germline lookup yields CDR1 SGHTA and CDR2 FQGNSA. The CDR3 runs to 13 residues. The chain's CDR3 is CASARGGANVLTF. The CDR3 DNA sequence: TGTGCCAGCGCCCGAGGCGGGGCCAACGTCCTGACTTTC.

Only one count was recorded for this clone. The chain recombines TRBV7-2 with TRBJ1-1, with D uncertain. V was pared by 5 bases and J by 4 bases, with 17 bases between. CDR3 length: 15 amino acids. Germline V gene sequence: CDR1 SGHTA, CDR2 FQGNSA. CDR3 bases: TGTGCCAGCAGCCCCCGACCCGAGCCAGGCACTGAAGCTTTCTTT. It specifies CASSPRPEPGTEAFF.

The genes are TRBV11-1 and TRBJ2-1; 8 bases are shared with TRBD2. Germline CDR1 is SGHAT and CDR2 is FQDESV (reference sequence). CDR3 length equals 15 residues. V dropped 1 base and J dropped 7; count of bases not matched to a gene: 6. CDR3 coding DNA: TGTGCCAGCAGCTTAGGAGCGGGAGTGGGGAATGAGCAGTTCTTC. Encoded protein: CASSLGAGVGNEQFF.

The chain carries TRBV9 and TRBJ1-5, with D tentatively TRBD1 (5 bases). With 4 bases removed from V and 2 bases from J, the gap between germline ends came to 13 bases. Germline V gene sequence: CDR1 SGDLS, CDR2 YYNGEE. The CDR3 covers 15 residues. The CDR3 sequence: CASSPTGMGNQPQHF. CDR3 DNA: TGTGCCAGCAGCCCAACAGGTATGGGCAATCAGCCCCAGCATTTT.

The chain uses TRBV7-3 and TRBJ1-5; D ambiguous. In germline, CDR1 is SGHTA, CDR2 FQGTGA. Deletions cut 6 bases from V and 7 bases from J, with 16 bases between. The CDR3 consists of 14 residues. The CDR3 spells CASSLALSEQPQHF. For the CDR3, the DNA is TGTGCCAGCAGTCTTGCCCTTTCGGAGCAGCCCCAGCATTTT.

The chain is built from TRBV19 and TRBJ2-1; D might be TRBD2 (5 bases). There are 14 residues in the CDR3. Trimming cost V 1 base and J 7 bases, with 11 bases left between them. Germline V gene lookup returns CDR1 LNHDA and CDR2 SQIVND (reference sequence). CDR3 sequence (DNA): TGTGCCAGTAGTATAGGAGGACTCCTGAATGAGCAGTTCTTC. Translation gives CASSIGGLLNEQFF.

The chain combines TRBV7-9 with TRBJ1-2; 10 nucleotides agree with TRBD1. This CDR3 has 15 residues. Germline lookup yields CDR1 SEHNR and CDR2 FQNEAQ (reference sequence). The junction had 8 bases not matched to a gene; V was cut back by 4 bases and J by 6 bases. CDR3 bases: TGTGCCAGCAGCTGGGACAGGGGATTCAGCGATGGCTACACCTTC. This codes for CASSWDRGFSDGYTF.

The chain links TRBV7-2 to TRBJ2-7, with 14 bases lining up with TRBD2. Germline trimming cut 5 bases from V and 6 bases from J; bases unmatched to any gene: 6. Germline V gene lookup returns CDR1 SGHTA and CDR2 FQGNSA. The CDR3 contains 15 residues. CDR3 sequence: CASSPGTSGSSEQYF. CDR3 bases: TGTGCCAGCAGCCCGGGGACTAGCGGGAGTAGCGAGCAGTACTTC.

This clone was counted once. The V call is TRBV11-1, the J call TRBJ2-1, with a possible D match to TRBD2 (5 bases). This CDR3 region has 13 residues. Germline CDR1 and CDR2: SGHAT and FQDESV (reference sequence). V was clipped by 8 bases and J by 2 bases, with 10 bases between them. CDR3 nucleotides: TGTGCCAGCGGAGAGGGTACCTACAATGAGCAGTTCTTC. Translated, it gives CASGEGTYNEQFF.

The chain combines TRBV4-1 with TRBJ1-1; D is unresolved. The CDR3 is 14 residues long. V gave up 3 bases and J gave up 4 bases, with 12 bases separating them. Germline lookup yields CDR1 MGHRA and CDR2 YSYEKL. CDR3 residues: CASSQGPASTEAFF. The CDR3 DNA reads TGCGCCAGCAGCCAGGGCCCGGCGAGCACTGAAGCTTTCTTT.

The rearrangement links TRBV7-9 to TRBJ2-7; D is perhaps TRBD2 (6 bases). Between the trimmed V and J ends, which lost 5 bases and 0 bases, there was a span of 17 bases. The germline CDR1 and CDR2 sequences are SEHNR and FQNEAQ (reference sequence). The CDR3 length is 16 residues. CDR3 sequence: CASSPPSPGASYEQYF. The CDR3 DNA reads TGTGCCAGCAGCCCCCCCTCTCCGGGAGCCTCCTACGAGCAGTACTTC.

This sequence joins TRBV7-2 and TRBJ2-7; D is unresolved. The germline V and J ends were trimmed by 2 bases and 2 bases, with 13 bases remaining between them. Germline CDR1 and CDR2: SGHTA and FQGNSA. The CDR3 has 15 amino acids. CDR3 amino acids: CASSLKHSYTYEQYF. The CDR3 region has the DNA TGTGCCAGCAGCTTAAAGCACAGCTACACCTACGAGCAGTACTTC.

V and J are TRBV10-3 and TRBJ2-1, with a weak D call TRBD1 (6 bases). The CDR3 covers 16 residues. Germline V gene lookup returns CDR1 ENHRY and CDR2 SYGVKD. The V gene lost 4 bases and the J gene lost 0 bases, with 13 bases spanning the gap. The CDR3 protein is CAISGSDRSSYNEQFF. CDR3 DNA sequence: TGTGCCATCAGTGGGTCGGACAGAAGCTCCTACAATGAGCAGTTCTTC.

J is TRBJ2-7 and V is TRBV6-6; 8 nucleotides align to TRBD1. V shed 2 bases, J shed 4 bases, and the junction held 10 bases outside the gene matches. Germline V gene sequence: CDR1 MNHNY, CDR2 SVGAGI (reference sequence). This CDR3 contains 16 residues. The chain's CDR3 is CASSYPDGQGAYEQYF. Here the CDR3 DNA reads TGTGCCAGCAGTTACCCCGATGGGCAGGGGGCTTACGAGCAGTACTTC.

With respect to this clone: Other DNA variants within this sample encode the same CDR3. This chain links TRBV9 with TRBJ1-2; unclear D gene. V lost 0 bases to trimming and J lost 4 bases, with 10 bases between them. Germline loops: CDR1 SGDLS, CDR2 YYNGEE. The CDR3 contains 14 residues. CDR3 coding DNA: TGTGCCAGCAGCGTAGCTACGGGAAGCTATGGCTACACCTTC. Translation gives CASSVATGSYGYTF.

The chain uses TRBV7-2 and TRBJ2-1; D not certain. Trimming removed 4 bases at V and 0 bases at J, with 10 bases between. CDR1 is SGHTA, CDR2 FQGNSA, per germline. The CDR3 totals 15 residues. The CDR3 DNA reads TGTGCCAGCAGCTCACTTGCTAGCTCCTACAATGAGCAGTTCTTC. Translated: CASSSLASSYNEQFF.

The chain links TRBV28 to TRBJ1-4; 8 nucleotides agree with TRBD1. Trimming cost V 5 bases and J 6 bases; bases outside gene matches: 8. Germline V gene lookup returns CDR1 MDHEN and CDR2 SYDVKM. The CDR3 totals 15 residues. The CDR3 loop reads CASSGGGQGDEKLFF. DNA for the CDR3: TGTGCCAGCAGTGGGGGAGGACAGGGAGATGAAAAACTGTTTTTT.

The V and J genes are TRBV15 and TRBJ2-7; the match to TRBD1 covers 7 bases. The CDR3 sequence is 15 residues long. Germline V gene data show CDR1 as LNHNV and CDR2 as YYDKDF (reference sequence). The trim removed 0 bases at V and 4 bases at J, leaving 6 bases unmatched. CDR3 amino acids: CATSRDPGGTYEQYF. Written as DNA, the CDR3 is TGTGCCACCAGCAGAGATCCAGGGGGAACGTACGAGCAGTACTTC. Full variable domain (outside the CDR3, taken from reference TRBV15 and TRBJ2-7): DAMVIQNPRYQVTQFGKPVTLSCSQTLNHNVMYWYQQKSSQAPKLLFHYYDKDFNNEADTPDNFQSRRPNTSFCFLDIRSPGLGDTAMYLCATSRDPGGTYEQYFGPGTRLTVT.

Of note for this clone: This sample includes further DNA sequences coding for the same CDR3. The chain couples TRBV28 to TRBJ1-1; D gene ambiguous. The CDR3 covers 12 residues. Germline V gives CDR1 MDHEN, CDR2 SYDVKM. With 1 base removed from V and 5 bases from J, the gap between germline ends came to 5 bases. CDR3 DNA sequence: TGTGCCAGCAGTTTATCGAGGACTGAAGCTTTCTTT. This encodes CASSLSRTEAFF. The full variable domain, with the rest looked up from reference TRBV28 and TRBJ1-1, is DVKVTQSSRYLVKRTGEKVFLECVQDMDHENMFWYRQDPGLGLRLIYFSYDVKMKEKGDIPEGYSVSREKKERFSLILESASTNQTSMYLCASSLSRTEAFFGQGTRLTVV.

The rearrangement joins TRBV14 to TRBJ1-1; TRBD1 matches 8 bases. Unmatched junction bases numbered 2, after V lost 4 bases and J lost 1 base. CDR1 is SGHDN, CDR2 FVKESK, per germline. The CDR3 is 14 amino acids. The CDR3 nucleotides read TGTGCCAGCAGCCGGGGACAGGAGAACACTGAAGCTTTCTTT. Translating it yields CASSRGQENTEAFF.

V gene TRBV6-5 combines with J gene TRBJ2-1, with D uncertain. The CDR3 consists of 15 residues. Looked up from germline, CDR1 is MNHEY and CDR2 is SVGAGI. V lost 6 bases and J lost 3, with 15 bases in between. The CDR3 bases are TGTGCCAGCAGAACGAATGGATGGAGCTACAATGAGCAGTTCTTC. Residues: CASRTNGWSYNEQFF.

This chain uses TRBV7-2 with TRBJ1-2; D is undetermined. Trimming pared 1 base from V and 2 bases from J, leaving 8 bases between. CDR1 is SGHTA and CDR2 is FQGNSA in the germline V gene. This CDR3 is built from 14 residues. The CDR3: CASSLDRGNYGYTF. The CDR3 bases are TGTGCCAGCAGCTTAGACCGGGGAAACTATGGCTACACCTTC. The whole variable domain, remainder taken from reference TRBV7-2 and TRBJ1-2, is GAGVSQSPSNKVTEKGKDVELRCDPISGHTALYWYRQSLGQGLEFLIYFQGNSAPDKSGLPSDRFSAERTGGSVSTLTIQRTQQEDSAVYLCASSLDRGNYGYTFGSGTRLTVV.

This chain connects TRBV25-1 to TRBJ2-3; D is possibly TRBD1 (6 bases). Germline CDR1 is MGHDK and CDR2 is SYGVNS. The V gene lost 2 bases and the J gene lost 0 bases, with 12 bases spanning the gap. The CDR3 sequence is 16 residues long. The CDR3 protein is CASSEMLGASTDTQYF. CDR3 in DNA: TGTGCCAGCAGTGAAATGCTGGGGGCGAGCACAGATACGCAGTATTTT. The entire variable domain, with the rest obtained from reference TRBV25-1 and TRBJ2-3, is as follows: EADIYQTPRYLVIGTGKKITLECSQTMGHDKMYWYQQDPGMELHLIHYSYGVNSTEKGDLSSESTVSRIRTEHFPLTLESARPSHTSQYLCASSEMLGASTDTQYFGPGTRLTVL.

This chain links TRBV19 with TRBJ2-3, with 7 bases that match TRBD1. CDR1 is LNHDA and CDR2 is SQIVND in the germline V gene (reference sequence). The junction had 7 bases not matched to a gene; V was cut back by 8 bases and J by 11 bases. This CDR3 has 11 amino acids. The CDR3 reads CASGTAQGQYF. For the CDR3, the DNA is TGTGCCAGTGGGACAGCCCAAGGGCAGTATTTT.

This CDR3 reads CASSGGPEETQYF. CDR3 coding DNA: TGTGCCAGCAGCGGGGGGCCTGAAGAGACCCAGTACTTC. This rearrangement joins TRBV9 to TRBJ2-5; perhaps TRBD1 as D (6 bases). The length of the CDR3 is 13 residues. V lost 3 bases and J lost 3, with 9 bases in between. Per germline, CDR1 SGDLS and CDR2 YYNGEE.

This clone is labeled medium-sized. The rearrangement links TRBV6-5 to TRBJ2-1, with TRBD1 matching over 7 bases. This CDR3 is 12 amino acids long. Per the germline V gene, CDR1 is MNHEY and CDR2 is SVGAGI. The V and J ends lost 11 bases and 9 bases, in that order; junction bases with no gene match: 10. For the CDR3, the DNA is TGTGCCTCTTCGACAGGGTTAAGTGAGCAGTTCTTC. As protein: CASSTGLSEQFF.

This clone was counted once. This chain uses TRBV6-4 with TRBJ2-2; tentatively, D is TRBD2 (6 bases). Germline V gives CDR1 MRHNA, CDR2 SNTAGT. V was pared by 4 bases and J by 4 bases, with 10 bases between. This CDR3 region has 14 residues. The CDR3 DNA sequence: TGTGCCAGCAGTGGGCAGGAGGGCACCGGGGAGCTGTTTTTT. Its protein product is CASSGQEGTGELFF.

The chain links TRBV6-5 to TRBJ2-7, with no clear D. CDR3 length equals 15 residues. CDR1 is MNHEY and CDR2 is SVGAGI in the germline V gene. Deletions cut 2 bases from V and 0 bases from J, with 11 bases between. The DNA of the CDR3 is TGTGCCAGCAGTTACAAGTCCACGAGCTCCTACGAGCAGTACTTC. Its translation: CASSYKSTSSYEQYF.

This chain joins TRBV28 and TRBJ2-7; 7 nucleotides line up with TRBD1. Germline-derived CDR1 and CDR2 are MDHEN and SYDVKM. Trimming cost V 11 bases and J 0 bases; bases outside gene matches: 7. The CDR3 is 13 residues long. CDR3 protein: CAARDSFSYEQYF. The DNA of the CDR3 is TGTGCCGCCCGGGACAGCTTCTCCTACGAGCAGTACTTC.

The rearrangement uses TRBV28 and TRBJ2-7; tentatively, D is TRBD1 (5 bases). Germline V gene sequence: CDR1 MDHEN, CDR2 SYDVKM. V was clipped by 7 bases and J by 5 bases, with 15 bases between them. The CDR3 consists of 13 residues. The CDR3, as DNA: TGTGCCAGCACCCAGGGCCTAAAGGACGAGCAGTACTTC. This codes for CASTQGLKDEQYF.